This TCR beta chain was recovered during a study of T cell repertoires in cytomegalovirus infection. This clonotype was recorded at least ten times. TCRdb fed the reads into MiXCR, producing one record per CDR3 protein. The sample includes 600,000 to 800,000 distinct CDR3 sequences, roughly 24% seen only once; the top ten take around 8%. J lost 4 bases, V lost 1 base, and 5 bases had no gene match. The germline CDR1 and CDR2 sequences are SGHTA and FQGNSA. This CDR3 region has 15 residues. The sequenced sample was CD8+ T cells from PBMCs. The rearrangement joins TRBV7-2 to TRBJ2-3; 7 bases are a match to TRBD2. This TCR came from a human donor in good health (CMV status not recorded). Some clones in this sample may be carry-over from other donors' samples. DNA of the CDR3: TGTGCCAGCAGCTTAGATGCGGGGGAAGCAGATACGCAGTATTTT. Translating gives CASSLDAGEADTQYF.